Listed below are T cell receptor beta chains from one sample, sequenced in a study of OX40 agonist ivuxolimab in advanced cancers. Some clones are missing from TCRdb's copy, which holds only in-frame ones; the method was immunoSEQ multiplex PCR. The sample includes 80,000 to 100,000 clones, roughly 94% of them seen just once. The input for sequencing was CD4+ or CD8+ T cells sorted from blood, taken in a trial of the OX40 agonist ivuxolimab. The source is an adult with an advanced solid tumor such as melanoma, head and neck, liver or kidney cancer. The CDR3 runs from the conserved cysteine through the conserved F or W. A D gene is named only where the DNA matches it firmly. The size of a clone is reported for some rows only, either as once, few or many, or as a class for expanded clones.

TRBJ1-6 | TRBV30 | once | . | TGTGCCTGGAGTGGACAGGCTAATTCACCCCTCCACTTT | CAWSGQANSPLHF
TRBJ2-3 | TRBV11-3 | . | . | TGTGCCAGCAGCTTAGGGAGTCGCAGTAGCACAGATACGCAGTATTTT | CASSLGSRSSTDTQYF
TRBJ1-2 | TRBV10-3 | . | . | TGTGCCATCAGTGAGTTAGGAGGTGGCTACACCTTC | CAISELGGGYTF
TRBJ2-3 | TRBV5-4 | once | TRBD1 | TGTGCCAGCAGCTTGGTGGCAGGGGGCGCGGCAGATACGCAGTATTTT | CASSLVAGGAADTQYF
TRBJ2-7 | TRBV6-1 | . | . | TGTGCCAGCAGTGCATCTTCAGGGGTGGGGTACGAGCAGTACTTC | CASSASSGVGYEQYF
TRBJ2-5 | TRBV6-5 | . | . | TGTGCCAGCTGGACCGCCTCAGAGACCCAGTACTTC | CASWTASETQYF
TRBJ2-7 | TRBV19 | . | TRBD1 | TGTGCCAGTAGCAGGGGGCAGGGAACTTACGAGCAGTACTTC | CASSRGQGTYEQYF
TRBJ2-7 | TRBV2 | . | . | TGTGCCAGCAGTGAGGTGGGGCCCGAGCAGTACTTC | CASSEVGPEQYF
TRBJ1-6 | TRBV5-1 | . | . | TGCGCCAGCAGCAGAGAAACAGGGTACGATTCACCCCTCCACTTT | CASSRETGYDSPLHF
TRBJ2-1 | TRBV18 | . | . | TGTGCCAGCTCAGCAGACAGGAGCTCCTACAATGAGCAGTTCTTC | CASSADRSSYNEQFF